The 25 T cell receptor beta chains listed next were all sequenced from one sample in a study of CD8 T cells in Susac syndrome. Reverse transcription of about 0.5 to 1 ug RNA was carried out with random hexamers. Each CDR3 protein is one row after TCRdb ran MiXCR on the immunoSEQ multiplex PCR reads. The table shows about 120,000 distinct CDR3 sequences, with around 94% occurring only once. Sequencing was carried out using CD8+ T cells from PBMCs. The receptors were gathered from a human donor with Susac syndrome.

The genes are TRBV5-4 and TRBJ2-5; 7 bases are shared with TRBD1. The CDR3 sequence is 15 residues long. In germline, CDR1 is SGHNT, CDR2 YYREEE (reference sequence). V trimming: 0 bases; J trimming: 1 base; junction bases outside the gene matches: 3. DNA for the CDR3: TGTGCCAGCAGCTTGGACTGGACAGGCCAAGAGACCCAGTACTTC. It translates to CASSLDWTGQETQYF.

The V gene is TRBV19, the J gene TRBJ1-1, with D perhaps TRBD1 (6 bases). V was cut by 5 bases and J by 4 bases, with 14 bases left in between. The CDR3 has 14 residues. Germline V gene sequence: CDR1 LNHDA, CDR2 SQIVND (reference sequence). CDR3 residues: CASSQLGGGTEAFF. CDR3 DNA: TGTGCCAGTAGTCAACTAGGGGGGGGCACTGAAGCTTTCTTT.

The chain is built from TRBV7-9 and TRBJ2-2; the D is unclear. V gave up 4 bases and J gave up 6 bases, with 12 bases separating them. The CDR3 has 14 amino acids. Germline CDR1 and CDR2: SEHNR and FQNEAQ (reference sequence). The CDR3 is CASSSATSPGELFF. The DNA of the CDR3 is TGTGCCAGCAGCTCCGCTACATCGCCCGGGGAGCTGTTTTTT.

V is TRBV2 and J is TRBJ2-1; no firm D call. The CDR3 extends over 18 amino acids. The V end lost 1 base, the J end lost 3 bases, and 19 bases lay between the germline ends. Germline-derived CDR1 and CDR2 are SNHLY and FYNNEI. The CDR3 loop is CASSEGRAAREYYNEQFF. CDR3 bases: TGTGCCAGCAGTGAAGGCAGAGCAGCGAGAGAATACTACAATGAGCAGTTCTTC. Supplemented by reference TRBV2 and TRBJ2-1, the full variable domain reads EPEVTQTPSHQVTQMGQEVILRCVPISNHLYFYWYRQILGQKVEFLVSFYNNEISEKSEIFDDQFSVERPDGSNFTLKIRSTKLEDSAMYFCASSEGRAAREYYNEQFFGPGTRLTVL.

The rearrangement uses TRBV6-5 and TRBJ1-5; no clear D gene. The CDR3 covers 13 residues. Per germline, CDR1 MNHEY and CDR2 SVGAGI. V lost 5 bases, J lost 5 bases, and 10 bases lay in between. The CDR3 DNA follows: TGTGCCAGCAGTCCAGACCGTTATCAGCCCCAGCATTTT. Translated: CASSPDRYQPQHF.

The chain couples TRBV7-9 to TRBJ1-2; D is unclear. The CDR3 sequence is 14 residues long. The V gene's germline CDR1 is SEHNR and CDR2 FQNEAQ (reference sequence). V gave up 0 bases and J gave up 5 bases, with 10 bases separating them. The CDR3 sequence: CASSLAIPTYGYTF. CDR3 DNA: TGTGCCAGCAGCTTAGCAATCCCGACATATGGCTACACCTTC.

The V and J genes are TRBV4-3 and TRBJ2-7, with unresolved D. The CDR3 covers 14 residues. The germline V gene encodes CDR1 LGHNA and CDR2 YSLEER. Trimming pared 1 base from V and 2 bases from J, leaving 9 bases between. The CDR3 loop reads CASSQVVDTYEQYF. CDR3 DNA: TGCGCCAGCAGCCAAGTGGTTGATACCTACGAGCAGTACTTC.

This chain uses TRBV27 with TRBJ2-1; 11 bases map to TRBD1. Germline trimming cut 7 bases from V and 8 bases from J; bases unmatched to any gene: 13. Germline CDR1 MNHEY, CDR2 SMNVEV (reference sequence). The CDR3 sequence is 16 residues long. The CDR3 here is CASNTGRTGGLYEQFF. The CDR3 region has the DNA TGTGCCAGCAACACCGGGCGGACAGGGGGCCTGTATGAGCAGTTCTTC.

The chain joins TRBV30 to TRBJ2-2, with TRBD1 as a possible D gene (5 bases). The V gene's germline CDR1 is GTSNPN and CDR2 SVGIG (reference sequence). This CDR3 region has 14 residues. V lost 7 bases and J 7 bases, leaving 19 bases between the germline ends. CDR3 amino acids: CAYDSQTNLGELFF. CDR3 coding DNA: TGTGCCTATGACAGCCAAACAAACCTCGGGGAGCTGTTTTTT.

The V gene is TRBV13, the J gene TRBJ2-7; D might be TRBD1 (5 bases). Trimming removed 1 base from V and 0 bases from J, with 13 bases in between. This CDR3 is built from 16 residues. CDR1 is PRHDT and CDR2 is FYEKMQ in the germline V gene (reference sequence). In DNA, the CDR3 is TGTGCCAGCAGCTTAGAGGGCGACAGCCGCTCCTACGAGCAGTACTTC. Its protein product is CASSLEGDSRSYEQYF.

The rearrangement links TRBV9 to TRBJ2-7; D is possibly TRBD2 (5 bases). V was trimmed by 4 bases and J by 0 bases, leaving 11 bases between them. The V gene's germline CDR1 is SGDLS and CDR2 YYNGEE. The length of the CDR3 is 14 residues. This CDR3 is CASSHSVASYEQYF. The CDR3 DNA sequence: TGTGCCAGCAGCCATAGCGTGGCCTCCTACGAGCAGTACTTC.

V gene TRBV4-3 combines with J gene TRBJ1-2; a weak D match, TRBD1 (6 bases). V was shortened by 0 bases and J by 4 bases, with 12 bases between the two germline ends. Per germline, CDR1 LGHNA and CDR2 YSLEER. The CDR3 covers 15 residues. This chain's CDR3 is CASSQDRTAGYGYTF. In DNA form, the CDR3 reads TGCGCCAGCAGCCAAGACAGGACAGCGGGCTATGGCTACACCTTC.

V is TRBV7-8 and J is TRBJ1-2, with D maybe TRBD1 (5 bases). Germline values: CDR1 SGHVS, CDR2 FQNEAQ. The germline V and J ends were trimmed by 5 bases and 8 bases, with 27 bases remaining between them. This CDR3 region has 17 residues. In DNA form, the CDR3 reads TGTGCCAGCAGCCCACCAGACAGTTGGGGGACCCAATACGGCTACACCTTC. Protein sequence: CASSPPDSWGTQYGYTF. Full variable domain (missing parts from reference TRBV7-8 and TRBJ1-2): GAGVSQSPRYKVAKRGQDVALRCDPISGHVSLFWYQQALGQGPEFLTYFQNEAQLDKSGLPSDRFFAERPEGSVSTLKIQRTQQEDSAVYLCASSPPDSWGTQYGYTFGSGTRLTVV.

The chain carries TRBV20-1 and TRBJ1-5; 11 nucleotides line up with TRBD1. J was trimmed by 1 base and V by 3 bases; bases with no gene match: 5. This CDR3 comprises 16 residues. Per the germline V gene, CDR1 is DFQATT and CDR2 is SNEGSKA (reference sequence). CDR3 loop: CSARDRGQESNQPQHF. CDR3 nucleotides: TGCAGTGCTAGGGACAGGGGGCAGGAAAGCAATCAGCCCCAGCATTTT.

The chain has TRBV12-3 or TRBV12-4 and TRBJ1-4; no firm D call. The CDR3 runs 11 residues. Trimming removed 6 bases at V and 5 bases at J, with 4 bases between. The CDR3 DNA is TGTGCCAGCAGCCTGAATGAAAAACTGTTTTTT. Amino acids: CASSLNEKLFF.

The V call is TRBV29-1, the J call TRBJ2-7; no firm D call. V gave up 3 bases and J gave up 2 bases, with 14 bases separating them. The CDR3 runs 14 residues. The germline V gene encodes CDR1 SQVTM and CDR2 ANQGSEA. CDR3 DNA sequence: TGCAGCGTTGAGTTCCCTGCCGAACCCTACGAGCAGTACTTC. Translating gives CSVEFPAEPYEQYF.

This clonotype appeared a single time. V gene TRBV7-6 combines with J gene TRBJ2-1, with a weak D call TRBD2 (7 bases). Looked up from germline, CDR1 is SGHVS and CDR2 is FNYEAQ. V was pared by 4 bases and J by 4 bases, with 17 bases between. The CDR3 loop spans 16 amino acids. The CDR3 region has the DNA TGTGCCAGCAGCTCCCCCCAAGGGGGGGCGTACAATGAGCAGTTCTTC. This translates into CASSSPQGGAYNEQFF.

CDR3 sequence (DNA): TGCAGTGCAGACAGGGGAAATGAGCAGTTCTTC. It translates to CSADRGNEQFF. The rearrangement uses TRBV20-1 and TRBJ2-1, with 8 bases matching TRBD1. Trimming cost V 6 bases and J 7 bases; bases outside gene matches: 2. The V gene's germline CDR1 is DFQATT and CDR2 SNEGSKA (reference sequence). The CDR3 spans 11 residues.

The V call is TRBV5-4, the J call TRBJ2-2; D not certain. Germline V CDR1 and CDR2: SGHNT, YYREEE (reference sequence). This CDR3 comprises 12 residues. V lost 6 bases to trimming and J lost 5 bases, with 8 bases between them. The CDR3 DNA sequence: TGTGCCAGCACAGAAAGGACCGGGGAGCTGTTTTTT. It specifies CASTERTGELFF.

The chain links TRBV7-9 to TRBJ1-2; D is unclear. Trimming took 3 bases from V and 1 from J, leaving 9 bases between them. The CDR3 contains 14 residues. CDR1 and CDR2 from the germline V gene are SEHNR and FQNEAQ (reference sequence). CDR3 protein: CASSFAGINYGYTF. The CDR3 DNA follows: TGTGCCAGCAGCTTCGCGGGGATTAACTATGGCTACACCTTC. Full variable domain (missing parts from reference TRBV7-9 and TRBJ1-2): DTGVSQNPRHKITKRGQNVTFRCDPISEHNRLYWYRQTLGQGPEFLTYFQNEAQLEKSRLLSDRFSAERPKGSFSTLEIQRTEQGDSAMYLCASSFAGINYGYTFGSGTRLTVV.

This clonotype has only a few counts. V and J are TRBV7-8 and TRBJ2-2, with 8 nucleotides matching TRBD1. The CDR3 contains 13 residues. V lost 4 bases and J lost 12; bases outside the gene matches: 7. Germline V gives CDR1 SGHVS, CDR2 FQNEAQ. Here the CDR3 reads CASSSDQGAQLFF. The CDR3 DNA follows: TGTGCCAGCAGCTCCGACCAGGGGGCTCAGCTGTTTTTT.

The chain combines TRBV20-1 with TRBJ2-1; D might be TRBD2 (5 bases). Germline V gives CDR1 DFQATT, CDR2 SNEGSKA (reference sequence). The V end was cut by 7 bases, the J end by 3 bases, with 16 bases between. This CDR3 is built from 14 residues. CDR3: CSVSTARDYNEQFF. CDR3 DNA: TGCAGTGTTTCGACTGCCCGGGACTACAATGAGCAGTTCTTC.

The rearrangement links TRBV7-3 to TRBJ2-5; 7 nucleotides align to TRBD2. Germline CDR1 reads SGHTA; CDR2 reads FQGTGA. The CDR3 extends over 13 amino acids. J lost 2 bases, V lost 6 bases, and 3 bases had no gene match. The CDR3 DNA follows: TGTGCCAGCAGAGCTAGCGGACAAGAGACCCAGTACTTC. Its protein is CASRASGQETQYF.

The genes are TRBV4-1 and TRBJ1-5, with D possibly TRBD1 on 5 matching bases. V gave up 4 bases and J gave up 2 bases, with 18 bases separating them. This CDR3 has 17 amino acids. Germline CDR1 MGHRA, CDR2 YSYEKL. CDR3 nucleotide sequence: TGCGCCAGCAGCCTGTCCCAGAGGGGATTAGGCAATCAGCCCCAGCATTTT. Amino acid sequence: CASSLSQRGLGNQPQHF.

The V gene is TRBV6-4, the J gene TRBJ2-3; D remains unclear. CDR1 and CDR2 (germline): MRHNA, SNTAGT. The CDR3 spans 13 residues. Trimming removed 3 bases from V and 3 bases from J, with 7 bases in between. CDR3 DNA: TGTGCCAGCAGTGAGTCGGGTACAGATACGCAGTATTTT. Its protein product is CASSESGTDTQYF.